The 23 T cell receptor beta chains below were found in one sample sequenced in a study of molecular identifiers for immune sequencing clone quantification. TCRdb passed the PCR reads through MiXCR, listing each CDR3 protein once. Among around 460,000 distinct CDR3 sequences listed, about 22% were seen once. Sequenced material: naive CD8+ T cells from blood, with Jurkat cell RNA spiked in. The subset denotes: FACS-sorted CD8+CD4-CCR7+CD45RA+ naive T cells. Receptor source: a human donor in good health. Some libraries in this study had Jurkat cell RNA spiked in.

With respect to this clonotype: Possible read error: a much larger clone is one base away. J is TRBJ1-3 and V is TRBV7-9; D gene unclear. Germline CDR1 and CDR2: SEHNR and FQNEAQ (reference sequence). The CDR3 sequence is 16 residues long. Trimming took off 5 bases at V and 0 bases at J, with 14 bases between the two ends. The CDR3 nucleotides read TGTGCCAGCAGCGGCAGGTGGTCCAGCTCTGGAAACACCATATATTTT. Translated: CASSGRWSSSGNTIYF. Looking up the rest from reference TRBV7-9 and TRBJ1-3 gives the full variable domain: DTGVSQNPRHKITKRGQNVTFRCDPISEHNRLYWYRQTLGQGPEFLTYFQNEAQLEKSRLLSDRFSAERPKGSFSTLEIQRTEQGDSAMYLCASSGRWSSSGNTIYFGEGSWLTVV.

This clonotype turned up a few times. V usage is TRBV13 and J usage is TRBJ2-6; 8 bases are a match to TRBD1. J was trimmed by 4 bases and V by 4 bases; bases with no gene match: 12. CDR1 and CDR2 from the germline V gene are PRHDT and FYEKMQ (reference sequence). The CDR3 sequence is 18 residues long. CDR3 nucleotides: TGTGCCAGCAGCTCACCTATAACAGGGGGTGCCGGGGCCAACGTCCTGACTTTC. Translating gives CASSSPITGGAGANVLTF.

J is TRBJ1-5 and V is TRBV27, with TRBD1 as a possible D gene (5 bases). The CDR3 contains 16 residues. The V end was cut by 8 bases, the J end by 1 base, with 18 bases between. Germline assignment: CDR1 MNHEY and CDR2 SMNVEV (reference sequence). The CDR3 bases are TGTGCCAGCGGGACCCCCGGTCCTGGGAGCAATCAGCCCCAGCATTTT. Its protein product is CASGTPGPGSNQPQHF.

This clonotype showed up just a few times. V usage is TRBV7-6 and J usage is TRBJ2-7, with 8 bases identical to TRBD1. CDR1 is SGHVS, CDR2 FNYEAQ, per germline. There are 17 residues in the CDR3. Unmatched junction bases numbered 12, after V lost 5 bases and J lost 0 bases. CDR3 nucleotides: TGTGCCAGCAGCCCCATCCTCGACAGGGGCCCCTCCTACGAGCAGTACTTC. It codes for CASSPILDRGPSYEQYF.

This clonotype was detected only a few times. The V call is TRBV5-1, the J call TRBJ2-1, with 9 bases identical to TRBD2. CDR3 length equals 14 residues. Germline CDR1 SGHRS, CDR2 YFSETQ. Trimming removed 5 bases from V and 8 bases from J; junction bases left unmatched: 8. CDR3 nucleotides: TGCGCCAGCAGGGCTAGCGGGACACCCTATGAGCAGTTCTTC. It is translated as CASRASGTPYEQFF.

The chain's CDR3 is CASSFYQGYEQYF. Written as DNA, the CDR3 is TGTGCCAGCAGCTTTTATCAGGGGTACGAGCAGTACTTC. The J gene is TRBJ2-7, the V gene TRBV11-2, with D possibly matching TRBD1 (6 bases). CDR1 is SGHAT, CDR2 FQNNGV, per germline. V was cut by 3 bases and J by 4 bases, with 10 bases left in between. The length of the CDR3 is 13 residues.

This clonotype was counted once. An end of the junction differs from the germline gene, which may be a read error. V usage is TRBV11-2 and J usage is TRBJ2-1; 9 bases line up with TRBD2. The CDR3 sequence is 16 residues long. Germline CDR1 SGHAT, CDR2 FQNNGV. The CDR3 region has the DNA TGTGCCAGCAGCTTACTTGGGACTAGCACCGACAATGAGCAGCTCTTC. Encoded protein: CASSLLGTSTDNEQLF. Combining the CDR3 with reference TRBV11-2 and TRBJ2-1 gives the whole variable domain EAGVAQSPRYKIIEKRQSVAFWCNPISGHATLYWYQQILGQGPKLLIQFQNNGVVDDSQLPKDRFSAERLKGVDSTLKIQPAKLEDSAVYLCASSLLGTSTDNEQLFGPGTRLTVL.

This clonotype was detected many times. The gene calls are TRBV29-1 and TRBJ2-1; 12 bases fit TRBD2. The trim removed 2 bases at V and 2 bases at J, leaving 7 bases unmatched. There are 17 residues in the CDR3. From germline, CDR1 is SQVTM and CDR2 ANQGSEA. This chain's CDR3 is CSVELLAGGSPYNEQFF. In DNA, the CDR3 is TGCAGCGTTGAACTACTAGCGGGAGGATCTCCCTACAATGAGCAGTTCTTC.

This clonotype was counted only a few times. The chain uses TRBV20-1 and TRBJ2-7; 7 nucleotides line up with TRBD1. This CDR3 is 13 amino acids long. V lost 3 bases, J lost 5 bases, and 7 bases stayed unmatched. The germline V gene encodes CDR1 DFQATT and CDR2 SNEGSKA (reference sequence). CDR3 sequence reads: CSARGQSRHEQYF. As DNA, the CDR3 is TGCAGTGCTAGGGGACAGTCCCGCCACGAGCAGTACTTC.

This clonotype appeared many times. This sequence joins TRBV7-9 and TRBJ2-7, with 8 bases fitting TRBD1. The CDR3 is made up of 15 amino acids. Germline trimming cut 5 bases from V and 4 bases from J; bases unmatched to any gene: 10. Germline CDR1 is SEHNR and CDR2 is FQNEAQ (reference sequence). CDR3 in amino acids: CASSPGGDRFYEQYF. The CDR3 DNA follows: TGTGCCAGCAGCCCCGGAGGGGACAGGTTTTACGAGCAGTACTTC.

This clonotype was observed many times. This chain links TRBV4-1 with TRBJ1-1, with unresolved D. Germline V gene lookup returns CDR1 MGHRA and CDR2 YSYEKL. The CDR3 is made up of 14 amino acids. V was clipped by 0 bases and J by 2 bases, with 7 bases between them. CDR3 DNA sequence: TGCGCCAGCAGCCAAGACCCCTTTAACACTGAAGCTTTCTTT. This gives the protein CASSQDPFNTEAFF.

This clonotype was seen ten or more times. The chain has TRBV27 and TRBJ2-5; tentatively, D is TRBD2 (6 bases). Germline V gives CDR1 MNHEY, CDR2 SMNVEV (reference sequence). Trimming removed 1 base from V and 2 bases from J, with 11 bases in between. This CDR3 comprises 15 residues. In DNA, the CDR3 is TGTGCCAGCAGTTTATGGGCCGGGGGTCAAGAGACCCAGTACTTC. This translates into CASSLWAGGQETQYF.

As regards this clonotype: Likely a read error: the CDR3 ends without its conserved phenylalanine or tryptophan. In DNA, the CDR3 is TGTGCCAGCAGCGCGGGCCCCGGGACAGGGGGCACAGATACGCAGTATCTT. Translated: CASSAGPGTGGTDTQYL. The rearrangement links TRBV9 to TRBJ2-3; 10 bases are shared with TRBD1. V dropped 3 bases and J dropped 1; count of bases not matched to a gene: 8. CDR1 and CDR2 (germline): SGDLS, YYNGEE. CDR3 size: 17 residues.

The sample holds many counts of this clonotype. The CDR3 nucleotides are TGTGCCAGCAGTCCACAGGGGACAGTCAACACTGAAGCTTTCTTT. Encoded protein: CASSPQGTVNTEAFF. The chain employs TRBV6-5 and TRBJ1-1, with TRBD1 identical over 7 bases. The germline CDR1 and CDR2 sequences are MNHEY and SVGAGI. The CDR3 has 15 amino acids. J was trimmed by 2 bases and V by 5 bases; bases with no gene match: 8.

This clonotype has at least ten counts. This sequence joins TRBV27 and TRBJ2-3; TRBD2 aligns across 8 bases. The CDR3 runs 14 residues. Losses at the gene ends were 7 bases for V and 1 base for J; bases not matched to a gene: 4. CDR1 is MNHEY, CDR2 SMNVEV, per germline (reference sequence). The CDR3 reads CASTAGGGTDTQYF. CDR3 in DNA: TGTGCCAGCACGGCGGGAGGAGGCACAGATACGCAGTATTTT.

This clonotype has at least ten counts. This rearrangement joins TRBV7-9 to TRBJ1-5; possible D gene TRBD1, 6 bases. CDR1 is SEHNR, CDR2 FQNEAQ, per germline (reference sequence). CDR3 length: 14 amino acids. V was cut by 4 bases and J by 5 bases, with 12 bases left in between. DNA for the CDR3: TGTGCCAGCAGCTCTACCGGGACATATCAGCCCCAGCATTTT. Translation gives CASSSTGTYQPQHF.

Notes on this clonotype: Germline and junction disagree at one end, which may indicate a read error. This chain joins TRBV28 and TRBJ2-7; D is uncertain. Germline CDR1 is MDHEN and CDR2 is SYDVKM. The CDR3 loop spans 15 amino acids. The CDR3 spells CASSQDNSYSYERYF. CDR3 nucleotide sequence: TGTGCCAGCAGTCAAGATAATTCCTACTCCTACGAGCGGTACTTC. Full variable domain (rest looked up from reference TRBV28 and TRBJ2-7): DVKVTQSSRYLVKRTGEKVFLECVQDMDHENMFWYRQDPGLGLRLIYFSYDVKMKEKGDIPEGYSVSREKKERFSLILESASTNQTSMYLCASSQDNSYSYERYFGPGTRLTVT.

V usage is TRBV9 and J usage is TRBJ2-7; perhaps D is TRBD1 or TRBD2 (5 bases each). V was clipped by 0 bases and J by 0 bases, with 7 bases between them. This CDR3 spans 14 amino acids. Germline V gene data show CDR1 as SGDLS and CDR2 as YYNGEE. DNA for the CDR3: TGTGCCAGCAGCGTAGAGGGGACCTCCTACGAGCAGTACTTC. Translating it yields CASSVEGTSYEQYF.

J is TRBJ2-1 and V is TRBV6-2 or TRBV6-3, with 10 nucleotides matching TRBD1. Germline V gives CDR1 MNHEY, CDR2 SVGEGT. With 6 bases clipped from V and 14 bases from J, the junction kept 13 bases outside the gene matches. The CDR3 runs 14 residues. CDR3 residues: CASRSPGTGDREFF. The DNA for the CDR3 is TGTGCCAGCAGAAGTCCCGGGACAGGGGATCGGGAGTTCTTC.

This clonotype was seen a few times. The V call is TRBV19, the J call TRBJ1-4; D perhaps matches TRBD1 (6 bases). Trimming left V 9 bases short and J 7 bases short, with 15 bases between. Germline assignment: CDR1 LNHDA and CDR2 SQIVND (reference sequence). This CDR3 is 13 amino acids long. CDR3 amino acids: CASRGGAGEKLFF. The CDR3 region has the DNA TGTGCCAGCCGTGGGGGGGCTGGTGAAAAACTGTTTTTT.

As concerns this clonotype: A read error is possible here, since a much larger clone lies one base away. The chain couples TRBV6-2 or TRBV6-3 to TRBJ1-1; 8 bases are a match to TRBD1. The CDR3 extends over 17 amino acids. CDR1 is MNHEY, CDR2 SVGEGT, per germline. CDR3 sequence: CAGSMFSPRQGISEAFF. The CDR3 DNA reads TGTGCCGGCAGTATGTTTTCACCGAGACAGGGGATTTCTGAAGCTTTCTTT.

This clonotype was picked up a small number of times. V is TRBV6-5 and J is TRBJ1-6, with 9 nucleotides matching TRBD1. The germline V gene encodes CDR1 MNHEY and CDR2 SVGAGI. The CDR3 runs 19 residues. V was clipped by 2 bases and J by 5 bases; unmatched bases: 13. Written as DNA, the CDR3 is TGTGCCAGCAGTTACGGGACAGGGCAGGGAGTGGGAAATAATTCACCCCTCCACTTT. This encodes CASSYGTGQGVGNNSPLHF.

V and J are TRBV25-1 and TRBJ1-3; D remains ambiguous. The CDR3 covers 13 residues. V was clipped by 9 bases and J by 4 bases, with 13 bases between them. CDR1 and CDR2 from the germline V gene are MGHDK and SYGVNS. The CDR3 bases are TGTGCCAGGGGAACCCCCGAGGGAAACACCATATATTTT. It is translated as CARGTPEGNTIYF.